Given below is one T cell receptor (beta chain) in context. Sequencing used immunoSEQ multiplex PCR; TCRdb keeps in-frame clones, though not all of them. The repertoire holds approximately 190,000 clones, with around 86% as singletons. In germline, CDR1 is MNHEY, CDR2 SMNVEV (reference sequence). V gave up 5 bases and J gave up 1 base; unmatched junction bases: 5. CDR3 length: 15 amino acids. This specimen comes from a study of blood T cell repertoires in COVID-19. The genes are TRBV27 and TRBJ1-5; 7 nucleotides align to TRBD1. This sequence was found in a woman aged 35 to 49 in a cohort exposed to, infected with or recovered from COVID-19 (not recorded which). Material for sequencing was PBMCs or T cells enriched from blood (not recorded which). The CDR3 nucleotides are TGTGCCAGCAGTGCGGGGACAGCAAGCAATCAGCCCCAGCATTTT. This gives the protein CASSAGTASNQPQHF.